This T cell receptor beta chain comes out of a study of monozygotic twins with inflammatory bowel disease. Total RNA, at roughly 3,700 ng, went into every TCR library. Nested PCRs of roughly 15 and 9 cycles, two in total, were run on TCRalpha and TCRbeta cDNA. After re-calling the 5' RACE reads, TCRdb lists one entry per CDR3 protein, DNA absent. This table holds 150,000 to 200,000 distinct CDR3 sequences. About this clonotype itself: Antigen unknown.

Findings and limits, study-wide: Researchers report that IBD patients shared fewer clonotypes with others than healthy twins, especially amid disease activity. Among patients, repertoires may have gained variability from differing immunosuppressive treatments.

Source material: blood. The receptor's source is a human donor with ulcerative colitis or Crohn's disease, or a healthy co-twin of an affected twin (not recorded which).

The CDR3 here is CSARVFWISGAAIDTQYF. The chain carries TRBV20-1 and TRBJ2-3; the D call of TRBD2 rests on TCRdb alone, since no DNA is present to check it. Germline V gene sequence: CDR1 DFQATT, CDR2 SNEGSKA (reference sequence). This CDR3 contains 18 residues.